Reported below is one T cell receptor (beta chain). It lacks a known antigen. No quality values exist for individual bases; no much larger clone is one base distant. The CDR3 regions of human TCRbeta chains were analyzed by immunosequencing. In the original analysis: Repertoire TCRs were checked for matches against a reference library of SARS-CoV-2-specific TCRs that had been generated using the MIRA antigen-specificity platform. Breadth was defined as the fraction of unique TCRs that were SARS-CoV-2-associated. Depth was defined as the fraction of total T cells that were SARS-CoV-2-associated. Each spike-specific TCR was assigned to its reactive spike region and to a CD4 or CD8 class using the MIRA data. Log10-transformed breadth and depth values were compared by one-way ANOVA with Sidak's multiple comparisons tests. Imported from immuneACCESS, the table was reduced by TCRdb to in-frame sequences with V and J called. These copies leave out some clones; in studies compared against another copy, an unresolved V gene accounts for under half, and the cause of the remainder is not known. From that table come the V and J calls and clone size; the DNA was used to work out D and trimming. Present in this sample are 140,000 to 150,000 clones, 75% to 95% of which were seen just once. The top ten hold 7.5% to 9.5% of the sample.

The sample's time point label is to be understood as: about 28 days (+/-7) after the second vaccine dose. Taken with the paper, the label for treatment or condition translates to: meningococcal conjugate vaccine given as trial control. The vaccinee samples were drawn from two UK trials, COV001 and COV002, one of which was a single-blind randomized controlled phase 2/3 trial testing AZD1222 (ChAdOx1 nCoV-19) in healthy adults. Trial participant PBMC samples were collected at day 0 and day 28 after the second dose for TCRbeta chain sequencing. This sample is part of a study of T cell responses to AZD1222 COVID-19 vaccine (TCRdb year 2021). A note on the overall study: TCR sequencing covered 230 or so trial participants: nearly 210 given two doses of AZD1222 and around 26 given two doses of MenACWY control vaccine. Enrollment into the trials was organized by age into subgroups of 18-55, 56-69 and 70-plus years, and those subgroups contained 148, 28 and 57 TCR-sequenced participants, respectively. Results and caveats for the whole study, not just this receptor: Spike-specific TCR breadth and depth rose significantly after two AZD1222 doses compared with day 0 and with MenACWY recipients. Conclusions about previously exposed vaccinees were limited because only 6 or 7 AZD1222 recipients were SARS-CoV-2 seropositive at baseline. Vaccine-associated CD4 TCRs spanned the whole spike protein, with dominant responses in regions 160-218 and 743-854. Participants were mostly white British, with more females than males. The authors suggested clonal diversity may have been underestimated. Nearly half of unique spike-specific TCRs reportedly recognized epitopes outside regions mutated in the B.1.351 and B.1.1.7 variants. No day 14 peak-response samples were available, so repertoires were characterized only after the peak T cell response. In the small 56-69-year group, the increase in depth fell short of significance, most likely because of low power.

Including cysteine and phenylalanine, the CDR3 has 13 amino acids. Only CDR3 DNA remains: 39 bases, in frame from the first base. Trimming removed 7 bases from V and 1 base from J, leaving 10 bases between the germline ends. This clonotype originated in an adult who received the MenACWY meningococcal vaccine as a control. The sample in question was peripheral blood, obtained 28 days after the second dose of the MenACWY control vaccine. Recombination joined TRBV12-3 or TRBV12-4 with TRBJ1-1; the D segment cannot be called with confidence. CDR3 sequence: CASTTVWNTEAFF. The bases read TGTGCCAGCACCACGGTTTGGAACACTGAAGCTTTCTTT.